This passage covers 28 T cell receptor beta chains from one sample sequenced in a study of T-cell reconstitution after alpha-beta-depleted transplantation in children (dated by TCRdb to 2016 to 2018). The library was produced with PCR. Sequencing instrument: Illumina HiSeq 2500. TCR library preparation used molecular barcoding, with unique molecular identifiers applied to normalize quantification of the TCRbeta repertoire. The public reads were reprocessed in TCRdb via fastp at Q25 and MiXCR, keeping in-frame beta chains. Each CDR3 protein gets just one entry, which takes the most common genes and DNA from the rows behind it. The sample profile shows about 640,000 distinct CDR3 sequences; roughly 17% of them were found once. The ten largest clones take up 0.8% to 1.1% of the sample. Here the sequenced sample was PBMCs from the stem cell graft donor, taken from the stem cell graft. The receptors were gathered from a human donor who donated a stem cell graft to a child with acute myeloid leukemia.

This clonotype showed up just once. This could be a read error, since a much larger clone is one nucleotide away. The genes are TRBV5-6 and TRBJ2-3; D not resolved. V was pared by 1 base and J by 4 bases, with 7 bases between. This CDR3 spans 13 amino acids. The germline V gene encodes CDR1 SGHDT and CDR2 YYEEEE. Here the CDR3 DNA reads TGTGCCAGCAGCTTGCGGTCGTCAGATACGCAGTATTTT. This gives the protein CASSLRSSDTQYF.

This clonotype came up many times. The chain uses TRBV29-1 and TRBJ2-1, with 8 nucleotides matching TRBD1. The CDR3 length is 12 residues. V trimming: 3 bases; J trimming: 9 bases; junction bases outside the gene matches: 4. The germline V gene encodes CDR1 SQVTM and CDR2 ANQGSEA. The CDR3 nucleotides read TGCAGCGTTGAGAGACAGGGGAGTGAGCAGTTCTTC. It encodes CSVERQGSEQFF.

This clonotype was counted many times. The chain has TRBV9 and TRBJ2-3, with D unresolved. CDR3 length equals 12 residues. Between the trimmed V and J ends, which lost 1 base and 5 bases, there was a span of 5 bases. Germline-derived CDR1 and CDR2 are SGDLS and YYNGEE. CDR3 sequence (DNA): TGTGCCAGCAGCGTACAAGAAGATACGCAGTATTTT. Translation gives CASSVQEDTQYF.

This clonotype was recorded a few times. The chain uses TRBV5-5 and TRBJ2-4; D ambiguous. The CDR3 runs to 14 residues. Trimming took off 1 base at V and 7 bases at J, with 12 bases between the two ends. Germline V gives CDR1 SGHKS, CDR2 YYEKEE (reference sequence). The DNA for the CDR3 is TGTGCCAGCAGCTTGTGGGGTTTGGAGAACATTCAGTACTTC. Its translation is CASSLWGLENIQYF.

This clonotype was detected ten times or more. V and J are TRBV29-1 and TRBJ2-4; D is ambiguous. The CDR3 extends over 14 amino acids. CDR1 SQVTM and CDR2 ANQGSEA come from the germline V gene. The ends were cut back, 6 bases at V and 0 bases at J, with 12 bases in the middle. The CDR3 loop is CSVLPSLAKNIQYF. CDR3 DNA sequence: TGCAGCGTGCTACCCAGTCTAGCCAAAAACATTCAGTACTTC.

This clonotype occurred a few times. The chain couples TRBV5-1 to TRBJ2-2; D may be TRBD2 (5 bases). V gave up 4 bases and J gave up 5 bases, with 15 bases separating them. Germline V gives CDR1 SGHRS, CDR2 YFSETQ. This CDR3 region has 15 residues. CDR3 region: CASSPTGLGTGELFF. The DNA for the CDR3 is TGCGCCAGCAGCCCTACGGGGTTGGGGACCGGGGAGCTGTTTTTT. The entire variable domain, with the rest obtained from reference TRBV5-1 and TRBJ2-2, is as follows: KAGVTQTPRYLIKTRGQQVTLSCSPISGHRSVSWYQQTPGQGLQFLFEYFSETQRNKGNFPGRFSGRQFSNSRSEMNVSTLELGDSALYLCASSPTGLGTGELFFGEGSRLTVL.

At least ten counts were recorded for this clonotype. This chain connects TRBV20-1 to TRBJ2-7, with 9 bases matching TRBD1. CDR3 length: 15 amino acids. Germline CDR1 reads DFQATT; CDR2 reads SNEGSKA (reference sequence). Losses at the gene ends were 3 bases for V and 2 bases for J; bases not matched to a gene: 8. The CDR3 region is CSASPGQGIPYEQYF. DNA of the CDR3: TGCAGTGCTAGCCCTGGACAGGGGATCCCCTACGAGCAGTACTTC.

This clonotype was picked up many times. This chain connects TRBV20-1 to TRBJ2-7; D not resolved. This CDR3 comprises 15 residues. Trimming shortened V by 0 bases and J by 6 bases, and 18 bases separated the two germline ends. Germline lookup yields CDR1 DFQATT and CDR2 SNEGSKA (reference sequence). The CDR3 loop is CSARDLDKLGSEQYF. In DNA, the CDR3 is TGCAGTGCTAGAGATCTCGACAAGTTGGGTAGCGAGCAGTACTTC.

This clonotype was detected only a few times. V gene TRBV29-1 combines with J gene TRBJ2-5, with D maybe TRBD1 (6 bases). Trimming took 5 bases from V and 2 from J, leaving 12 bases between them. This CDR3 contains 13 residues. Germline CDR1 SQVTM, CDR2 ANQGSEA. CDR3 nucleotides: TGCAGCGTTTGGTCCAGGGGACAAGAGACCCAGTACTTC. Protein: CSVWSRGQETQYF.

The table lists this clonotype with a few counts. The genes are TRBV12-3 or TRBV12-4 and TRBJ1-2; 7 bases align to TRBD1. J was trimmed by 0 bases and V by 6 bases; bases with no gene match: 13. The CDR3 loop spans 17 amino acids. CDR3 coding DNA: TGTGCCAGCAGCCCGACCATTCGGACAGGAGCTAACTATGGCTACACCTTC. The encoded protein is CASSPTIRTGANYGYTF.

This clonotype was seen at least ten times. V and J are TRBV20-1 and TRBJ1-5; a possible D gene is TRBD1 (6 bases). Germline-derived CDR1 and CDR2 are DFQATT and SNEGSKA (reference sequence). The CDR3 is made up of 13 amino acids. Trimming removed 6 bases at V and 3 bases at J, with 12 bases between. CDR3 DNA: TGCAGTGCCTACCGGGACAACAATCAGCCCCAGCATTTT. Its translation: CSAYRDNNQPQHF.

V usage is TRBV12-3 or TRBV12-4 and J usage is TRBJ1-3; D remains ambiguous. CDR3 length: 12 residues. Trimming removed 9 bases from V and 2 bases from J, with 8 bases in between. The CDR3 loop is CASLTPGNTIYF. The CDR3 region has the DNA TGTGCCAGTTTAACTCCTGGAAACACCATATATTTT.

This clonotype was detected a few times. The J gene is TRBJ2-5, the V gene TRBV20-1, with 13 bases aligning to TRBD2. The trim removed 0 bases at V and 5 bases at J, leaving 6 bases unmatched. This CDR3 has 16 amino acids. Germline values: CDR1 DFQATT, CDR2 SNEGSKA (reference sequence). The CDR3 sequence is CSARDTSGGAWETQYF. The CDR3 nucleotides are TGCAGTGCTAGAGATACTAGCGGGGGGGCTTGGGAGACCCAGTACTTC.

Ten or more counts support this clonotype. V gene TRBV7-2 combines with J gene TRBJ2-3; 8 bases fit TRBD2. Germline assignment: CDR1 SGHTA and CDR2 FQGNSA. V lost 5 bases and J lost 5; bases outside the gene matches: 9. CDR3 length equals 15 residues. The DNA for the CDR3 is TGTGCCAGCAGCCGGAGCGGGGGTATGGGAGATACGCAGTATTTT. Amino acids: CASSRSGGMGDTQYF.

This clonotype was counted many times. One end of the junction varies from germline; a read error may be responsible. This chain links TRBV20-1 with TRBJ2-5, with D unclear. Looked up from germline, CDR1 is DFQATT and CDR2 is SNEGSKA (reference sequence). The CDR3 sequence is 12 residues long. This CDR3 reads CSAREPGLPEAF. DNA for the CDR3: TGCAGTGCTAGAGAACCCGGGCTCCCTGAGGCCTTC.

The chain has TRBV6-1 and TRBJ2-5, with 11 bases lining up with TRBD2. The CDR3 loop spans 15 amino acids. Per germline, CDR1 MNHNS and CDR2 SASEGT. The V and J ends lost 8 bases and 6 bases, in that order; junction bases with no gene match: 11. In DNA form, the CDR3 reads TGTGCCAGCGCCAATAGCGGGGGGGTTCGGAAGACCCAGTACTTC. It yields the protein CASANSGGVRKTQYF.

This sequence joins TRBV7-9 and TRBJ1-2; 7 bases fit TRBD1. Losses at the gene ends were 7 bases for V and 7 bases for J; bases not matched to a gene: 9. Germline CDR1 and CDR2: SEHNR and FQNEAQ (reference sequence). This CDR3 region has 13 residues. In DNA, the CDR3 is TGTGCCAGCACGACAGGGAGGTTGGCTGGCTACACCTTC. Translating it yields CASTTGRLAGYTF.

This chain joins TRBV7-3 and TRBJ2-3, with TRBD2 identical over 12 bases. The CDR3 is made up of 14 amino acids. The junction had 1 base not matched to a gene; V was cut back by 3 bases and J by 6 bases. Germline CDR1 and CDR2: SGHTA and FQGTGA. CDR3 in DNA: TGTGCCAGCAGCTTTACTAGCGGGGGGGATACGCAGTATTTT. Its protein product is CASSFTSGGDTQYF.

The CDR3 DNA sequence: TGCGCCAGCAGCCAAGATTTCGACGGATGGGGGGAGCTGTTTTTT. Its protein is CASSQDFDGWGELFF. This chain joins TRBV4-3 and TRBJ2-2; D uncertain. CDR3 length: 15 residues. The ends were cut back, 0 bases at V and 8 bases at J, with 13 bases in the middle. Germline-derived CDR1 and CDR2 are LGHNA and YSLEER.

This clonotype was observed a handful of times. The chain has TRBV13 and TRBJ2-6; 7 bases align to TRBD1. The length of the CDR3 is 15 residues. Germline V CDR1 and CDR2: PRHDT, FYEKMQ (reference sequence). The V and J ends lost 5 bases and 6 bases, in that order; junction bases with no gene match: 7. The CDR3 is CASSTDRVQANVLTF. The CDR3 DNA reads TGTGCCAGCAGCACCGACAGGGTACAGGCCAACGTCCTGACTTTC.

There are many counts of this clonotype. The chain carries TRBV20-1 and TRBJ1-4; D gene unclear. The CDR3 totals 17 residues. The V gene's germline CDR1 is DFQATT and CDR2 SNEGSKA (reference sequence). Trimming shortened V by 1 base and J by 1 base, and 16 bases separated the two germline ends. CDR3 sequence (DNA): TGCAGTGCTAGAGGCAGGCCACCATTTCTAACTAATGAAAAACTGTTTTTT. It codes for CSARGRPPFLTNEKLFF.

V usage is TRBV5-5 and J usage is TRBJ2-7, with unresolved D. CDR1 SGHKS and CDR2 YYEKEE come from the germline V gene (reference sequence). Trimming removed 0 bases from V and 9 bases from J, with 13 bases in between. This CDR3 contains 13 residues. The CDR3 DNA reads TGTGCCAGCAGCTTGGTCGTGGGCTCAGGGCAGTACGTC. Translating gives CASSLVVGSGQYV.

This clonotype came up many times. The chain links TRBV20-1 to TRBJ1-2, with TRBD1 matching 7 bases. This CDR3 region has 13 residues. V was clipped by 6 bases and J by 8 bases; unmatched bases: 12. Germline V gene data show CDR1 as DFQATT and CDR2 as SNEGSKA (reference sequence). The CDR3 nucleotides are TGCAGTGCCAGCCTGACAGGGACGGGGGGCTACACCTTC. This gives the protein CSASLTGTGGYTF.

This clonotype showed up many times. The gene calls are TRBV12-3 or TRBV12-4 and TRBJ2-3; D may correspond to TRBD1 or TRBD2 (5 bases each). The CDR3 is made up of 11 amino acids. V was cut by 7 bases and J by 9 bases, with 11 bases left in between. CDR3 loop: CASKGTLTQYF. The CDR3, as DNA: TGTGCCAGCAAGGGGACCCTAACGCAGTATTTT.

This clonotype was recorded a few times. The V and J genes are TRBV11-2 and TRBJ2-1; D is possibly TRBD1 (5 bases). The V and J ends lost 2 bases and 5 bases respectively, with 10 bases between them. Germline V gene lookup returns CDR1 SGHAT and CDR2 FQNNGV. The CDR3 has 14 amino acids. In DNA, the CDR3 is TGTGCCAGCAGCTTAACAGGTTCGAACAATGAGCAGTTCTTC. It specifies CASSLTGSNNEQFF.

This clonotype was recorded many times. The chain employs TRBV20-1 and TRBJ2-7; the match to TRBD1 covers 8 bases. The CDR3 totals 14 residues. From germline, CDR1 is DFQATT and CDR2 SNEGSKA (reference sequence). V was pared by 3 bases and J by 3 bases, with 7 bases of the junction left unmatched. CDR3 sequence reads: CSARVLGQGYEQYF. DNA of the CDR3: TGCAGTGCTAGGGTTCTCGGACAGGGCTACGAGCAGTACTTC.

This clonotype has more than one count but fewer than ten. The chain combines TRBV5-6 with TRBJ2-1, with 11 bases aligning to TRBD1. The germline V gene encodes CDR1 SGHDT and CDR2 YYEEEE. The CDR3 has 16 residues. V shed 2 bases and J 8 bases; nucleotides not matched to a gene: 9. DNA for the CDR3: TGTGCCAGCAGCTTCCGACGGACAGGGGGCAGGGATGAGCAGTTCTTC. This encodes CASSFRRTGGRDEQFF.

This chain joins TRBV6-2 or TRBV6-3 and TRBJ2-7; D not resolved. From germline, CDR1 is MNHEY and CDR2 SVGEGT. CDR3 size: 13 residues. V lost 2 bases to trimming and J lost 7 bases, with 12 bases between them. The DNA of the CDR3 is TGTGCCAGCAGTTACAGGCGTCTAGGGGAGCAGTACTTC. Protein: CASSYRRLGEQYF.